The TCR beta chain under discussion was sequenced for a study of cytomegalovirus exposure and HLA in healthy donors. Study conclusions and caveats: TCR beta V- and J-gene trimming was later associated with a missense DCLRE1C variant.

PCR used 60 Vbeta primers and 13 Jbeta primers. Clones were read by immunoSEQ multiplex PCR, and TCRdb kept only the in-frame ones, dropping some. The sample yields under 200,000 clones, 85% seen once. The germline gives CDR1 SGHNT, CDR2 YYREEE (reference sequence). The CDR3 has 15 amino acids. V was shortened by 4 bases and J by 2 bases, with 14 bases between the two germline ends. With regard to this clone: The antigen remains unidentified.

The gene calls are TRBV5-4 and TRBJ2-3, with TRBD2 as a possible D gene (5 bases). This sequence originates from a woman aged 45-65 years in good health and CMV-seronegative. Source material: PBMCs. The CDR3 DNA is TGTGCCAGCAGCCTAGAGGGCCTAGCCACAGATACGCAGTATTTT. Translating it yields CASSLEGLATDTQYF.